A selection of T cell receptor beta chains follows, all from one sample in a study of cytomegalovirus exposure and HLA in healthy donors. Data came from immunoSEQ multiplex PCR; TCRdb stores just in-frame clones and leaves some out. The table has fewer than 200,000 clones, approximately 70% seen once; the top ten hold around 7%. The material sequenced was PBMCs. The receptors were gathered from a man between 35 and 55 years old in good health and CMV-seropositive. CDR3s include the opening cysteine and the closing phenylalanine or tryptophan. Fields, in order: D gene, clone size, J gene, V gene, CDR3 protein, CDR3 DNA. A D gene is named only where the DNA matches it firmly. Some rows have no size entry. The others give once, few or many, or a class for an expanded clone.

D: .
size: .
J: TRBJ2-2
V: TRBV4-2
CDR3: CASSQGQGRTGELFF
DNA: TGTGCCAGCAGCCAAGGTCAGGGCCGAACCGGGGAGCTGTTTTTT

D: .
size: .
J: TRBJ2-1
V: TRBV5-1
CDR3: CASSLARTINEQFF
DNA: TGCGCCAGCAGCTTGGCCAGGACAATTAATGAGCAGTTCTTC

D: TRBD2
size: .
J: TRBJ2-3
V: TRBV6-4
CDR3: CASSDSAGVTTQYF
DNA: TGTGCCAGCAGTGACTCTGCGGGGGTTACGACGCAGTATTTT

D: .
size: .
J: TRBJ2-5
V: TRBV4-1
CDR3: CASSQVIVETQYF
DNA: TGCGCCAGCAGCCAAGTAATCGTGGAGACCCAGTACTTC

D: TRBD2
size: .
J: TRBJ2-1
V: TRBV10-3
CDR3: CAISAGTSGGQEQFF
DNA: TGTGCCATCAGTGCCGGGACTAGCGGGGGGCAGGAGCAGTTCTTC

D: .
size: .
J: TRBJ1-5
V: TRBV9
CDR3: CASSDIGGNQPQHF
DNA: TGTGCCAGCAGCGACATTGGTGGCAATCAGCCCCAGCATTTT

D: .
size: .
J: TRBJ2-7
V: TRBV5-1
CDR3: CASSLAMTEQGQYF
DNA: TGCGCCAGCAGCTTGGCGATGACCGAACAGGGCCAGTACTTC

D: TRBD1
size: .
J: TRBJ1-6
V: TRBV7-2
CDR3: CASSLVGQGNSPLHF
DNA: TGTGCCAGCAGCTTAGTGGGACAGGGGAATTCACCCCTCCACTTT

D: .
size: .
J: TRBJ1-1
V: TRBV7-8
CDR3: CASSLTTGGDSLRAFF
DNA: TGTGCCAGCAGCTTAACCACAGGCGGGGATTCCTTGAGGGCTTTCTTT

D: .
size: .
J: TRBJ1-5
V: TRBV4-1
CDR3: CASSQDPQTGYNQPQHF
DNA: TGCGCCAGCAGCCAAGATCCTCAGACAGGTTACAATCAGCCCCAGCATTTT

D: TRBD2
size: .
J: TRBJ2-1
V: TRBV19
CDR3: CATWGLADDNEQFF
DNA: TGTGCCACGTGGGGACTAGCGGACGACAATGAGCAGTTCTTC

D: .
size: .
J: TRBJ1-2
V: TRBV5-1
CDR3: CASSYEQENYGYTF
DNA: TGCGCCAGCAGCTACGAACAGGAAAACTATGGCTACACCTTC

D: .
size: .
J: TRBJ2-1
V: TRBV27
CDR3: CAGSLHRVEYYNEQFF
DNA: TGTGCCGGCAGTTTACACAGGGTTGAATACTACAATGAGCAGTTCTTC

D: .
size: .
J: TRBJ1-2
V: TRBV25-1
CDR3: CASSESGRASYGYTF
DNA: TGTGCCAGCAGTGAATCGGGCAGGGCGAGCTATGGCTACACCTTC

D: .
size: .
J: TRBJ2-6
V: TRBV7-8
CDR3: CASSLVGRALSGANVLTF
DNA: TGTGCCAGCAGCCTAGTGGGCAGGGCGCTCTCTGGGGCCAACGTCCTGACTTTC

D: .
size: few
J: TRBJ1-5
V: TRBV27
CDR3: CASSLTGGGLRGNQPQHF
DNA: TGTGCCAGCAGTTTAACTGGGGGAGGTTTGAGAGGCAATCAGCCCCAGCATTTT

D: .
size: .
J: TRBJ2-1
V: TRBV4-2
CDR3: CASSQDNGQGGRNEQFF
DNA: TGTGCCAGCAGCCAAGATAATGGGCAGGGGGGAAGGAATGAGCAGTTCTTC

D: .
size: .
J: TRBJ1-2
V: TRBV5-1
CDR3: CASSLVPGRNYTF
DNA: TGCGCCAGCAGCTTGGTCCCCGGCAGGAACTACACCTTC

D: TRBD2
size: once
J: TRBJ2-7
V: TRBV5-4
CDR3: CASSPDPGGFYEQYF
DNA: TGTGCCAGCAGCCCGGACCCGGGGGGGTTCTACGAGCAGTACTTC

D: .
size: few
J: TRBJ2-2
V: TRBV10-3
CDR3: CAISPTGGGTGELFF
DNA: TGTGCCATCAGCCCAACCGGGGGTGGTACCGGGGAGCTGTTTTTT

D: .
size: few
J: TRBJ1-1
V: TRBV6-6
CDR3: CASPGGTEAFF
DNA: TGTGCCAGCCCCGGCGGCACTGAAGCTTTCTTT

D: TRBD2
size: few
J: TRBJ2-1
V: TRBV29-1
CDR3: CSVFGGGATDEQFF
DNA: TGCAGCGTTTTTGGCGGGGGGGCCACGGATGAGCAGTTCTTC

D: TRBD1
size: .
J: TRBJ1-5
V: TRBV28
CDR3: CASTTGQGAHQPQHF
DNA: TGTGCCAGCACCACTGGACAGGGCGCTCATCAGCCCCAGCATTTT

D: .
size: .
J: TRBJ2-3
V: TRBV18
CDR3: CASSGGSTDTQYF
DNA: TGTGCCAGCTCAGGGGGCAGCACAGATACGCAGTATTTT

D: TRBD1
size: .
J: TRBJ1-6
V: TRBV5-1
CDR3: CASSLDGQGNSPLHF
DNA: TGCGCCAGCAGCTTGGACGGACAGGGGAATTCACCCCTCCACTTT

D: .
size: .
J: TRBJ1-2
V: TRBV30
CDR3: CAWGLEGLYGYTF
DNA: TGTGCCTGGGGACTTGAGGGTCTCTATGGCTACACCTTC

D: .
size: few
J: TRBJ2-7
V: TRBV11-2
CDR3: CASSFPTYEQYF
DNA: TGTGCCAGCAGCTTCCCTACCTACGAGCAGTACTTC

D: TRBD2
size: few
J: TRBJ2-3
V: TRBV27
CDR3: CASSLLRVAGDTQYF
DNA: TGTGCCAGCAGTTTATTGAGAGTAGCGGGAGATACGCAGTATTTT

D: TRBD1
size: few
J: TRBJ2-7
V: TRBV6-6
CDR3: CASRPGTGTYEQYF
DNA: TGTGCCAGCAGGCCCGGGACAGGAACTTACGAGCAGTACTTC

D: TRBD2
size: once
J: TRBJ2-1
V: TRBV7-3
CDR3: CASSLGTREFF
DNA: TGTGCCAGCAGCTTAGGGACTAGGGAGTTCTTC

D: .
size: .
J: TRBJ1-5
V: TRBV6-1
CDR3: CASSEALLQNSNQPQHF
DNA: TGTGCCAGCAGTGAAGCGCTTCTACAGAATAGCAATCAGCCCCAGCATTTT

D: .
size: few
J: TRBJ1-5
V: TRBV11-2
CDR3: CASSLGQPNQPQHF
DNA: TGTGCCAGCAGCTTAGGACAGCCAAATCAGCCCCAGCATTTT

D: .
size: .
J: TRBJ2-3
V: TRBV5-1
CDR3: CASRLRPKDRETLVDTQYF
DNA: TGCGCCAGCAGGCTCCGACCAAAAGACCGGGAAACCTTAGTGGATACGCAGTATTTT

D: TRBD2
size: .
J: TRBJ2-5
V: TRBV9
CDR3: CASSVGGGSQETQYF
DNA: TGTGCCAGCAGCGTAGGGGGGGGGAGTCAAGAGACCCAGTACTTC

D: .
size: .
J: TRBJ2-1
V: TRBV27
CDR3: CASTSGYGEQFF
DNA: TGTGCCAGCACTTCCGGGTACGGTGAGCAGTTCTTC

D: .
size: .
J: TRBJ1-5
V: TRBV4-3
CDR3: CASSQDRDNWPQHF
DNA: TGCGCCAGCAGCCAAGATAGAGACAATTGGCCCCAGCATTTT

D: .
size: .
J: TRBJ2-1
V: TRBV7-2
CDR3: CASSLAGRGHEQFF
DNA: TGTGCCAGCAGCCTTGCAGGCAGGGGCCATGAGCAGTTCTTC

D: TRBD1
size: few
J: TRBJ2-2
V: TRBV7-9
CDR3: CASSLGTGNTGELFF
DNA: TGTGCCAGCAGCTTAGGGACAGGGAACACCGGGGAGCTGTTTTTT

D: .
size: .
J: TRBJ1-4
V: TRBV5-6
CDR3: CASSLLGVVGPTNEKLFF
DNA: TGTGCCAGCAGCCTGCTAGGCGTTGTCGGCCCTACAAATGAAAAACTGTTTTTT

D: TRBD2
size: once
J: TRBJ2-7
V: TRBV10-3
CDR3: CAISDLAGGEEQYF
DNA: TGTGCCATCAGTGATCTAGCGGGGGGCGAAGAGCAGTACTTC

D: TRBD1
size: .
J: TRBJ2-7
V: TRBV7-2
CDR3: CASSYRDSSYEQYF
DNA: TGTGCCAGCAGCTACCGGGACAGCTCCTACGAGCAGTACTTC

D: TRBD2
size: .
J: TRBJ2-3
V: TRBV10-3
CDR3: CAISEFSSGVGVAQYF
DNA: TGTGCCATCAGTGAGTTTAGTAGCGGGGTCGGGGTTGCGCAGTATTTT

D: .
size: .
J: TRBJ2-2
V: TRBV9
CDR3: CASRPGLPTGELFF
DNA: TGTGCCAGCAGACCCGGACTACCCACCGGGGAGCTGTTTTTT

D: .
size: .
J: TRBJ2-7
V: TRBV18
CDR3: CASSPTDYEQYF
DNA: TGTGCCAGCTCACCTACAGACTACGAGCAGTACTTC

D: .
size: .
J: TRBJ2-5
V: TRBV5-4
CDR3: CASNSAGQQETQYF
DNA: TGTGCCAGTAACAGCGCCGGACAACAAGAGACCCAGTACTTC

D: .
size: once
J: TRBJ2-3
V: TRBV4-3
CDR3: CASSQGDGGPSTDTQYF
DNA: TGCGCCAGCAGCCAAGGGGACGGGGGTCCTAGCACAGATACGCAGTATTTT

D: .
size: .
J: TRBJ1-4
V: TRBV6-5
CDR3: CASSYRAGVGEKLFF
DNA: TGTGCCAGCAGTTACCGGGCAGGGGTTGGTGAAAAACTGTTTTTT

D: TRBD1
size: .
J: TRBJ2-5
V: TRBV7-9
CDR3: CASSSAGTGTGEQYF
DNA: TGTGCCAGCAGCTCGGCCGGGACAGGGACGGGAGAGCAGTACTTC

D: .
size: .
J: TRBJ1-1
V: TRBV11-2
CDR3: CASSWGGSTEAFF
DNA: TGTGCCAGCAGCTGGGGGGGGAGTACTGAAGCTTTCTTT

D: .
size: once
J: TRBJ2-5
V: TRBV21-1
CDR3: CASSNEVRETQYF
DNA: TGTGCCAGCAGCAACGAGGTAAGAGAGACCCAGTACTTC

D: .
size: .
J: TRBJ1-1
V: TRBV9
CDR3: CASSAPIQQGPTEAFF
DNA: TGTGCCAGCAGCGCCCCGATCCAACAGGGACCCACTGAAGCTTTCTTT

D: TRBD2
size: .
J: TRBJ2-3
V: TRBV5-1
CDR3: CASSWGLAGGINTDTQYF
DNA: TGCGCCAGCAGCTGGGGACTAGCGGGGGGGATAAACACAGATACGCAGTATTTT